This T cell receptor beta chain was captured in a study of blood T cells in healthy people across ages. The germline gives CDR1 MDHEN, CDR2 SYDVKM. V was pared by 8 bases and J by 2 bases, with 3 bases of the junction left unmatched. The CDR3 has 13 residues. A J-beta primer mix and a sample-barcoded 5' primer were used in a second PCR of roughly 7 to 12 cycles. One entry per CDR3 protein results from TCRdb running MiXCR on the 5' RACE reads. The sample lists about 400,000 distinct CDR3 sequences, about 55% occurring once. Material for sequencing was blood. The sequence came from a man aged 60 to 69 in good health. The J gene is TRBJ2-3, the V gene TRBV28; TRBD2 matches at 8 bases. CDR3 sequence: CASDSGATDTQYF. The CDR3 DNA reads as TGTGCCAGCGATAGCGGGGCCACAGATACGCAGTATTTT.